The rows below give T cell receptor beta chains drawn from one sample of a study of blood T cell repertoires in COVID-19. Sequencing was performed with immunoSEQ multiplex PCR; in TCRdb, only in-frame clones are kept and a portion is missing. This table holds under 90,000 clones, about 83% found once. Sequences were obtained from peripheral blood. These TCRs come from a man aged 55 to 70 with acute or convalescent COVID-19. Each CDR3 is given with its conserved first and last residue. The D gene is left open where the match is weak. The size entry is marked missing in some rows and otherwise reads once, few, many or a size class.

>.|TRBV6-5|TRBJ2-2|.
CASSSTGGDTGELFF
TGTGCCAGCAGTAGTACAGGGGGGGACACCGGGGAGCTGTTTTTT
>.|TRBV3-1/TRBV3-2|TRBJ1-6|.
CASSQDRFRTERNSPLHF
TGTGCCAGCAGCCAAGATCGATTTCGGACAGAAAGGAATTCACCCCTCCACTTT
>.|TRBV5-4|TRBJ2-5|TRBD2
CASSSPGLAVKETQYF
TGTGCCAGCAGCTCTCCGGGACTAGCGGTTAAAGAGACCCAGTACTTC
>once|TRBV13|TRBJ2-1|TRBD2
CASSSLAGGINNEQFF
TGTGCCAGCAGCTCCCTCGCGGGGGGGATCAACAATGAGCAGTTCTTC
>.|TRBV2|TRBJ1-2|TRBD1
CASSARQGSNTF
TGTGCCAGCAGTGCGAGACAGGGTTCGAACACCTTC
>.|TRBV2|TRBJ1-3|.
CASSELEGRYGNTIYF
TGTGCCAGCAGTGAACTAGAGGGCCGGTATGGAAACACCATATATTTT
>.|TRBV6-1|TRBJ1-5|TRBD1
CASSERQGSQPQHF
TGTGCCAGCAGTGAAAGACAGGGAAGTCAGCCCCAGCATTTT
>once|TRBV3-1/TRBV3-2|TRBJ2-1|TRBD2
CASSPRLAGVWYNEQFF
TGTGCCAGCAGCCCGAGACTAGCGGGGGTATGGTACAATGAGCAGTTCTTC
>.|TRBV30|TRBJ1-1|TRBD1
CAWRNPGQGAEAFF
TGTGCCTGGAGGAACCCCGGACAGGGGGCAGAAGCTTTCTTT
>few|TRBV6-5|TRBJ1-2|.
CASSKPAGQPYGYTF
TGTGCCAGCTCCAAACCAGCGGGGCAGCCGTATGGCTACACCTTC
>.|TRBV5-4|TRBJ2-2|.
CASSLDREPIGELFF
TGTGCCAGCAGCTTGGACAGGGAACCCATCGGGGAGCTGTTTTTT
>.|TRBV2|TRBJ2-1|.
CASSLPPGEQFF
TGTGCCAGCAGTCTACCACCCGGTGAGCAGTTCTTC
>.|TRBV6-2/TRBV6-3|TRBJ1-5|.
CASSYRAGGIASNQPQHF
TGTGCCAGCAGTTACCGGGCGGGGGGGATCGCTAGCAATCAGCCCCAGCATTTT
>once|TRBV6-1|TRBJ1-4|.
CASSEAQASLNEKLFF
TGTGCCAGCAGTGAAGCGCAAGCGTCACTGAATGAAAAACTGTTTTTT
>.|TRBV6-1|TRBJ1-1|.
CASSGAGVWRDTEAFF
TGTGCCAGCAGTGGGGCCGGGGTATGGCGAGACACTGAAGCTTTCTTT
>few|TRBV3-1/TRBV3-2|TRBJ1-5|TRBD1
CASSRGQGGNQPQHF
TGTGCCAGCAGCCGGGGACAGGGTGGCAATCAGCCCCAGCATTTT
>.|TRBV2|TRBJ1-1|TRBD1
CASSVGRQGAGEAFF
TGTGCCAGTTCGGTAGGGCGACAGGGGGCTGGTGAAGCTTTCTTT
>few|TRBV3-1/TRBV3-2|TRBJ1-6|TRBD1
CASSRNPTGGDSPLHF
TGTGCCAGCAGCAGAAACCCGACAGGGGGGGACTCACCCCTCCACTTT
>.|TRBV3-1/TRBV3-2|TRBJ2-7|.
CASSHLTGWYEQYF
TGTGCCAGCAGCCACCTAACAGGATGGTACGAGCAGTACTTC
>.|TRBV7-2|TRBJ2-3|TRBD2
CASSLVAGAADTQYF
TGTGCCAGCAGCTTAGTAGCGGGGGCGGCAGATACGCAGTATTTT
>.|TRBV7-2|TRBJ2-7|TRBD1
CASSRDRSYEQYF
TGTGCCAGCAGCCGGGACAGATCCTACGAGCAGTACTTC
>once|TRBV6-5|TRBJ1-6|.
CASSYGGVYNSPLHF
TGTGCCAGCAGTTATGGGGGGGTTTATAATTCACCCCTCCACTTT
>.|TRBV10-3|TRBJ1-2|.
CAISEARWGYTF
TGTGCCATCAGTGAAGCGCGGTGGGGCTACACCTTC
>.|TRBV4-3|TRBJ1-2|.
CASSQEYRESYGYTF
TGCGCCAGCAGCCAAGAATACAGGGAGAGCTATGGCTACACCTTC
>.|TRBV6-1|TRBJ1-5|TRBD1
CASSEYGGTGLRQPQHF
TGTGCCAGCAGTGAATATGGAGGGACAGGGCTACGCCAGCCCCAGCATTTT
>.|TRBV10-3|TRBJ1-2|TRBD1
CAINVGTGGSEDGYTF
TGTGCCATCAATGTTGGGACAGGGGGGTCCGAGGATGGCTACACCTTC
>.|TRBV7-2|TRBJ1-2|.
CASSLVAQGDDYGYTF
TGTGCCAGCAGCTTAGTCGCACAGGGAGATGACTATGGCTACACCTTC
>.|TRBV5-6|TRBJ2-5|TRBD2
CASSVGRGETQYF
TGTGCCAGCAGCGTCGGGAGGGGCGAGACCCAGTACTTC
>.|TRBV20-1|TRBJ2-7|.
CSAGRSYEQYF
TGCAGTGCTGGGCGCTCCTACGAGCAGTACTTC
>.|TRBV30|TRBJ1-2|.
CAWSGWAYGYTF
TGTGCCTGGAGTGGGTGGGCCTATGGCTACACCTTC
>.|TRBV7-9|TRBJ2-5|.
CASSECGPNHAETQYF
TGTGCCAGCAGCGAATGCGGGCCTAATCATGCAGAGACCCAGTACTTC
>.|TRBV19|TRBJ1-1|.
CASSIDTRRGILTNTEAFF
TGTGCCAGTAGTATAGATACGCGTAGGGGGATACTTACCAACACTGAAGCTTTCTTT
>.|TRBV6-9|TRBJ2-7|TRBD1
CASSYPRGQGNYEQYF
TGTGCCAGCAGTTACCCCCGGGGACAGGGGAACTACGAGCAGTACTTC
>.|TRBV7-2|TRBJ1-1|.
CASSQWTTVNTEAFF
TGTGCCAGCAGCCAATGGACGACAGTGAACACTGAAGCTTTCTTT
>.|TRBV2|TRBJ2-1|TRBD2
CASKERGGNYNEQFF
TGTGCCAGCAAGGAGCGGGGGGGAAATTACAATGAGCAGTTCTTC
>.|TRBV19|TRBJ2-5|TRBD1
CASSQGQTQETQYF
TGTGCCAGTAGTCAGGGACAGACACAAGAGACCCAGTACTTC
>.|TRBV19|TRBJ1-2|TRBD1
CASSPSDRTDLPYGYTF
TGTGCCAGTAGTCCATCGGACAGGACCGATCTTCCGTATGGCTACACCTTC
>.|TRBV30|TRBJ2-3|.
CAWGQFSTDTQYF
TGTGCCTGGGGACAGTTTAGCACAGATACGCAGTATTTT
>once|TRBV3-1/TRBV3-2|TRBJ2-7|TRBD1
CASSRSVVGGAYPGYEQYF
TGTGCCAGCAGCCGTTCGGTTGTAGGGGGCGCTTATCCGGGTTACGAGCAGTACTTC
>.|TRBV5-1|TRBJ1-1|.
CASSLAPGYNTEAFF
TGCGCCAGCAGCTTGGCTCCGGGGTATAACACTGAAGCTTTCTTT